Shown below are 22 T cell receptor beta chains from a single sample sequenced in a study of T cell responses to AZD1222 COVID-19 vaccine. The data were produced by immunoSEQ multiplex PCR, yet TCRdb's version contains in-frame clones alone and is incomplete. The table includes about 130,000 clones, under 95% detected once. The sequenced sample was peripheral blood, obtained 28 days after the second AZD1222 dose. The origin of the receptors is an adult who received the AZD1222 COVID-19 vaccine.

The J gene is TRBJ1-1, the V gene TRBV6-4, with TRBD1 as a possible D gene (6 bases). In germline, CDR1 is MRHNA, CDR2 SNTAGT. The V and J ends lost 6 bases and 1 base respectively, with 12 bases between them. This CDR3 has 14 amino acids. The CDR3 sequence is CASSREGGNTEAFF. CDR3 DNA sequence: TGTGCCAGCAGCCGGGAAGGGGGGAACACTGAAGCTTTCTTT.

The rearrangement uses TRBV30 and TRBJ2-4, with a weak D call TRBD1 (6 bases). The CDR3 spans 14 residues. Trimming removed 2 bases at V and 9 bases at J, with 17 bases between. Germline V gene data show CDR1 as GTSNPN and CDR2 as SVGIG (reference sequence). This chain's CDR3 is CAWSKDSGRGIQYF. The DNA of the CDR3 is TGTGCCTGGAGTAAGGACAGCGGCCGAGGCATTCAGTACTTC.

This chain joins TRBV3-1 (or the pseudogene TRBV3-2) and TRBJ2-7, with 13 bases that match TRBD2. The CDR3 is 15 residues long. Germline CDR1 LGHDT, CDR2 YNNKEL (reference sequence). After removal of 4 bases from V and 5 bases from J, the junction contained 5 bases not matched to a gene. Here the CDR3 reads CASSLAGTSGDEQYF. The CDR3 nucleotides are TGTGCCAGCAGCCTAGCCGGGACTAGCGGGGACGAGCAGTACTTC.

The chain couples TRBV11-2 to TRBJ1-2; D is unresolved. The ends were cut back, 1 base at V and 4 bases at J, with 7 bases in the middle. The CDR3 extends over 13 amino acids. Germline V gene sequence: CDR1 SGHAT, CDR2 FQNNGV. The CDR3 coding sequence is TGTGCCAGCAGCTTAGCAGGAGTCTATGGCTACACCTTC. Encoded protein: CASSLAGVYGYTF.

This clone was observed a handful of times. This sequence joins TRBV28 and TRBJ1-2; D gene ambiguous. Trimming took 8 bases from V and 3 from J, leaving 10 bases between them. CDR1 and CDR2 from the germline V gene are MDHEN and SYDVKM. This CDR3 comprises 12 residues. CDR3 in DNA: TGTGCCAGCGACAACAAGTACTATGGCTACACCTTC. Its translation: CASDNKYYGYTF.

V is TRBV28 and J is TRBJ2-2, with TRBD2 identical over 7 bases. V was clipped by 5 bases and J by 5 bases; unmatched bases: 11. This CDR3 has 16 amino acids. From germline, CDR1 is MDHEN and CDR2 SYDVKM. The CDR3 DNA reads as TGTGCCAGCAGTCCCCGGGGGGAGGGGAGGACCGGGGAGCTGTTTTTT. Its protein is CASSPRGEGRTGELFF.

The chain links TRBV5-6 to TRBJ2-7; TRBD1 matches 9 bases. The V gene end was trimmed by 4 bases and the J gene end by 3 bases; junction bases not matched to a gene: 8. CDR3 length: 15 amino acids. Germline V CDR1 and CDR2: SGHDT, YYEEEE. CDR3 bases: TGTGCCAGCAGCATACTCGGACAGGGGCGCTACGAGCAGTACTTC. Translation gives CASSILGQGRYEQYF.

V and J are TRBV29-1 and TRBJ2-7, with D unclear. The CDR3 is 13 residues long. Trimming left V 0 bases short and J 1 base short, with 7 bases between. Germline lookup yields CDR1 SQVTM and CDR2 ANQGSEA. The CDR3 here is CSVEDPDSYEQYF. The CDR3 DNA reads as TGCAGCGTTGAAGACCCTGATTCCTACGAGCAGTACTTC.

V gene TRBV7-3 combines with J gene TRBJ2-2; the match to TRBD2 covers 7 bases. The V segment lost 5 bases and the J segment 4 bases; nucleotides outside the gene matches: 10. This CDR3 is built from 16 residues. CDR1 is SGHTA, CDR2 FQGTGA, per germline. The CDR3 nucleotides are TGTGCCAGCAGCCCGCGACTAGCCACGGGCACCGGGGAGCTGTTTTTT. Protein sequence: CASSPRLATGTGELFF.

The chain joins TRBV7-5 to TRBJ2-3; TRBD1, the table's D call, lacks a check against the DNA. TRBV7-5 is annotated as a pseudogene. This CDR3 is built from 18 residues. CDR3 loop: CARRHITRDKHPTDTQYF. CDR3 nucleotides: TGTGCCAGAAGACACATAACCAGGGATAAGCACCCCACAGATACGCAGTATTTT.

This clone was counted a single time. The chain is built from TRBV6-2 or TRBV6-3 and TRBJ2-5; D perhaps matches TRBD1 (6 bases). The V end was cut by 4 bases, the J end by 1 base, with 16 bases between. The CDR3 runs to 16 residues. Germline CDR1 MNHEY, CDR2 SVGEGT. CDR3 in amino acids: CASSSSRGRFQETQYF. CDR3 nucleotides: TGTGCCAGCAGTTCCAGTAGGGGGAGATTCCAAGAGACCCAGTACTTC.

This chain joins TRBV4-1 and TRBJ1-5, with D possibly being TRBD1 (6 bases). The CDR3 length is 16 residues. The germline V and J ends were trimmed by 6 bases and 0 bases, with 15 bases remaining between them. Germline lookup yields CDR1 MGHRA and CDR2 YSYEKL. The CDR3 DNA follows: TGCGCCAGCAGAAAGCAGGGGCCAGATAGCAATCAGCCCCAGCATTTT. The encoded protein is CASRKQGPDSNQPQHF.

The V call is TRBV6-5, the J call TRBJ1-5; possibly TRBD1 for D (5 bases). This CDR3 is built from 14 residues. V was pared by 7 bases and J by 1 base, with 11 bases between. CDR1 MNHEY and CDR2 SVGAGI come from the germline V gene. CDR3 coding DNA: TGTGCCAGCAAAAGGGGAAGGAGCAATCAGCCCCAGCATTTT. It translates to CASKRGRSNQPQHF.

This chain uses TRBV6-5 with TRBJ2-1, with 7 bases aligning to TRBD1. The CDR3 runs to 15 residues. The V segment lost 2 bases and the J segment 9 bases; nucleotides outside the gene matches: 10. Germline CDR1 reads MNHEY; CDR2 reads SVGAGI. Here the CDR3 DNA reads TGTGCCAGCAGTTACCAGGACAGGTTCGGCGGTGAGCAGTTCTTC. Its protein is CASSYQDRFGGEQFF.

The rearrangement joins TRBV28 to TRBJ1-6, with D unclear. Looked up from germline, CDR1 is MDHEN and CDR2 is SYDVKM. Trimming stripped 1 base from V and 5 bases from J, with 18 bases between. This CDR3 is built from 18 residues. The CDR3 loop is CASSLSPGFWADNSPLHF. DNA of the CDR3: TGTGCCAGCAGTTTATCCCCCGGGTTCTGGGCCGATAATTCACCCCTCCACTTT.

This clone was recorded once. V and J are TRBV11-2 and TRBJ1-2, with D maybe TRBD1 (6 bases). Germline V gene data show CDR1 as SGHAT and CDR2 as FQNNGV. Trimming removed 5 bases from V and 8 bases from J, with 15 bases in between. This CDR3 is built from 13 residues. DNA of the CDR3: TGTGCCAGCAGCACCTCCTACAGGGTGGGCTACACCTTC. Its protein is CASSTSYRVGYTF. The whole variable domain, filled in from reference TRBV11-2 and TRBJ1-2, reads EAGVAQSPRYKIIEKRQSVAFWCNPISGHATLYWYQQILGQGPKLLIQFQNNGVVDDSQLPKDRFSAERLKGVDSTLKIQPAKLEDSAVYLCASSTSYRVGYTFGSGTRLTVV.

The J gene is TRBJ2-3, the V gene TRBV7-2; the D is unclear. The CDR3 totals 15 residues. Trimming took off 5 bases at V and 6 bases at J, with 18 bases between the two ends. CDR1 is SGHTA, CDR2 FQGNSA, per germline. The CDR3 spells CASSPRSPVYDTQYF. The CDR3 DNA follows: TGTGCCAGCAGCCCCCGAAGCCCCGTATATGATACGCAGTATTTT.

The chain joins TRBV4-2 to TRBJ2-1, with 7 bases aligning to TRBD2. Germline V gene lookup returns CDR1 LGHNA and CDR2 YNFKEQ. Trimming removed 4 bases from V and 4 bases from J; junction bases left unmatched: 7. This CDR3 region has 15 residues. CDR3 sequence (DNA): TGTGCCAGCAGCCGAAGCGGGACGCCTTACAATGAGCAGTTCTTC. Encoded protein: CASSRSGTPYNEQFF.

The chain has TRBV15 and TRBJ2-1; 11 bases agree with TRBD2. From germline, CDR1 is LNHNV and CDR2 YYDKDF (reference sequence). CDR3 length: 16 amino acids. The J segment lost 3 bases and the V segment lost 1 base, leaving 2 bases of the junction unmatched. The CDR3 region has the DNA TGTGCCACCAGCAGAGGCACTAGCGGGGGCTACAATGAGCAGTTCTTC. Amino acid sequence: CATSRGTSGGYNEQFF.

The gene calls are TRBV7-8 and TRBJ1-3; D uncertain. V lost 5 bases and J lost 1, with 18 bases in between. The CDR3 spans 17 residues. Germline V CDR1 and CDR2: SGHVS, FQNEAQ. CDR3 region: CASSLGTEGPSGNTIYF. CDR3 nucleotides: TGTGCCAGCAGCCTCGGAACGGAAGGCCCTTCTGGAAACACCATATATTTT.

CDR3 region: CASSQDPTDTQYF. As DNA, the CDR3 is TGTGCCAGCAGCCAGGACCCGACAGATACGCAGTATTTT. The chain combines TRBV4-2 with TRBJ2-3; D not resolved. This CDR3 is built from 13 residues. Deletions cut 3 bases from V and 3 bases from J, with 7 bases between. Germline V gene lookup returns CDR1 LGHNA and CDR2 YNFKEQ.

The chain joins TRBV6-4 to TRBJ1-2; the D is unclear. There are 13 residues in the CDR3. Germline V gene lookup returns CDR1 MRHNA and CDR2 SNTAGT. V gave up 5 bases and J gave up 4 bases, with 11 bases separating them. The CDR3 here is CASSPEVGYGYTF. As DNA, the CDR3 is TGTGCCAGCAGTCCAGAGGTCGGCTATGGCTACACCTTC.